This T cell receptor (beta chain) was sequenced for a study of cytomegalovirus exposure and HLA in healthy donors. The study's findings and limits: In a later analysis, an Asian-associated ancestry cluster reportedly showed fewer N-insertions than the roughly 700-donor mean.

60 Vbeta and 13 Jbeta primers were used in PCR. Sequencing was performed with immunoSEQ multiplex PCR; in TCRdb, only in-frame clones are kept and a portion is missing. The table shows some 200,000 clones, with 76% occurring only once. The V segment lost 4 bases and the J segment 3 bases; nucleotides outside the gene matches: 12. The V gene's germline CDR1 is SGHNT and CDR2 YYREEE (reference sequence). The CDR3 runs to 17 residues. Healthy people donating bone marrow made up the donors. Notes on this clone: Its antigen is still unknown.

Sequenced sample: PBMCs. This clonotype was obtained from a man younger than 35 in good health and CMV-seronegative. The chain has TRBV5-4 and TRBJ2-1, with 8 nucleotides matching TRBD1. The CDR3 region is CASSLSDRGVYYNEQFF. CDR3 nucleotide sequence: TGTGCCAGCAGCCTATCAGACAGGGGAGTGTACTACAATGAGCAGTTCTTC. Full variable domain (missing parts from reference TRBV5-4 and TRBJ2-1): ETGVTQSPTHLIKTRGQQVTLRCSSQSGHNTVSWYQQALGQGPQFIFQYYREEENGRGNFPPRFSGLQFPNYSSELNVNALELDDSALYLCASSLSDRGVYYNEQFFGPGTRLTVL.